Following are 11 T cell receptor beta chains from one sample sequenced in a study of shared clonotypes between healthy human individuals. Naive CD8 cells comprised CD45RO-negative, CCR7-positively selected cells, excluding terminally differentiated effector memory CD45RA+ cells. Sequencing used immunoSEQ multiplex PCR; TCRdb keeps in-frame clones, though not all of them. The table records about 2.2 million clones, 85% to 95% of them present only once. Input material: naive CD8+ T cells from PBMCs. All receptors derive from a man aged 18 to 35 in good health. Some clones in this sample may be carry-over from other donors' samples.

The chain carries TRBV4-3 and TRBJ1-5; the D is unclear. CDR1 LGHNA and CDR2 YSLEER come from the germline V gene. V shed 1 base and J shed 6 bases, with 13 bases lying between them. The CDR3 covers 15 residues. DNA of the CDR3: TGCGCCAGCAGCCAAGTACTGAGGGATGGTCAGCCCCAGCATTTT. Translation: CASSQVLRDGQPQHF.

The chain has TRBV11-2 and TRBJ2-1; no firm D call. In germline, CDR1 is SGHAT, CDR2 FQNNGV. The CDR3 runs to 12 residues. Trimming stripped 3 bases from V and 7 bases from J, with 7 bases between. CDR3 sequence (DNA): TGTGCCAGCAGCTTCGGCCTTAATGAGCAGTTCTTC. It encodes CASSFGLNEQFF.

This chain joins TRBV28 and TRBJ2-7; weak D call: TRBD2 (5 bases). V was trimmed by 5 bases and J by 1 base, leaving 9 bases between them. This CDR3 comprises 13 residues. Germline lookup yields CDR1 MDHEN and CDR2 SYDVKM. The CDR3 loop is CASSGERSYEQYF. The CDR3 DNA follows: TGTGCCAGCAGTGGGGAGAGGTCCTACGAGCAGTACTTC.

This clone was observed a handful of times. J is TRBJ1-1 and V is TRBV29-1; D uncertain. This CDR3 is 10 amino acids long. The V end was cut by 5 bases, the J end by 5 bases, with 6 bases between. Germline loops: CDR1 SQVTM, CDR2 ANQGSEA. The CDR3 nucleotides are TGCAGCGTTATAAGGACTGAAGCTTTCTTT. This gives the protein CSVIRTEAFF.

The chain is built from TRBV15 and TRBJ1-5; the D is unclear. CDR3 length: 15 residues. V was cut by 4 bases and J by 6 bases, with 16 bases left in between. Germline V gene data show CDR1 as LNHNV and CDR2 as YYDKDF (reference sequence). The CDR3 region has the DNA TGTGCCACCAGCAATGAGGGAGCGGCAGGTCAGCCCCAGCATTTT. Translation gives CATSNEGAAGQPQHF.

This clone occurred once. CDR3 in DNA: TGTGCCAGCAGCGTAGGGACTAGCGGGAGTCACGAGCAGTACTTC. As protein: CASSVGTSGSHEQYF. The rearrangement uses TRBV5-6 and TRBJ2-7; 14 nucleotides align to TRBD2. Germline V gene sequence: CDR1 SGHDT, CDR2 YYEEEE. Trimming removed 4 bases from V and 5 bases from J; junction bases left unmatched: 5. The CDR3 loop spans 15 amino acids.

The V call is TRBV9, the J call TRBJ1-1; unclear D gene. The CDR3 runs to 15 residues. Germline V CDR1 and CDR2: SGDLS, YYNGEE. Trimming cost V 4 bases and J 1 base, with 14 bases left between them. DNA of the CDR3: TGTGCCAGCAGCCCCCTCGCCTTCCAGAACACTGAAGCTTTCTTT. It translates to CASSPLAFQNTEAFF. The full variable domain, with the rest looked up from reference TRBV9 and TRBJ1-1, is DSGVTQTPKHLITATGQRVTLRCSPRSGDLSVYWYQQSLDQGLQFLIQYYNGEERAKGNILERFSAQQFPDLHSELNLSSLELGDSALYFCASSPLAFQNTEAFFGQGTRLTVV.

On this clone: Different DNA sequences within this sample yield the same CDR3. This chain joins TRBV9 and TRBJ1-1; no firm D call. The ends were cut back, 2 bases at V and 1 base at J, with 6 bases in the middle. The CDR3 has 13 residues. CDR1 and CDR2 from the germline V gene are SGDLS and YYNGEE. The CDR3 sequence is CASSVGPNTEAFF. CDR3 nucleotide sequence: TGTGCCAGCAGCGTTGGCCCGAACACTGAAGCTTTCTTT. The whole variable domain, remainder taken from reference TRBV9 and TRBJ1-1, is DSGVTQTPKHLITATGQRVTLRCSPRSGDLSVYWYQQSLDQGLQFLIQYYNGEERAKGNILERFSAQQFPDLHSELNLSSLELGDSALYFCASSVGPNTEAFFGQGTRLTVV.

The chain carries TRBV29-1 and TRBJ1-2; 8 bases are shared with TRBD1. The CDR3 runs 15 residues. Looked up from germline, CDR1 is SQVTM and CDR2 is ANQGSEA. V shed 3 bases, J shed 6 bases, and the junction held 12 bases outside the gene matches. The DNA of the CDR3 is TGCAGCGTTGAGGGACCGACAGGGGTTATCCATGGCTACACCTTC. Protein sequence: CSVEGPTGVIHGYTF.

In this sample, this clone turned up once. The chain has TRBV7-9 and TRBJ2-1; TRBD1 aligns across 7 bases. V dropped 3 bases and J dropped 5; count of bases not matched to a gene: 7. This CDR3 contains 15 residues. Germline loops: CDR1 SEHNR, CDR2 FQNEAQ (reference sequence). CDR3 region: CASSLGQGVHNEQFF. The CDR3 DNA is TGTGCCAGCAGCTTGGGGCAGGGGGTCCACAATGAGCAGTTCTTC.

The chain's CDR3 is CASSLRGATNEKLFF. CDR3 coding DNA: TGTGCCAGCAGTTTACGGGGTGCGACTAATGAAAAACTGTTTTTT. The V and J genes are TRBV28 and TRBJ1-4; the D is unclear. Germline loops: CDR1 MDHEN, CDR2 SYDVKM. V was shortened by 2 bases and J by 2 bases, with 9 bases between the two germline ends. The CDR3 contains 15 residues.